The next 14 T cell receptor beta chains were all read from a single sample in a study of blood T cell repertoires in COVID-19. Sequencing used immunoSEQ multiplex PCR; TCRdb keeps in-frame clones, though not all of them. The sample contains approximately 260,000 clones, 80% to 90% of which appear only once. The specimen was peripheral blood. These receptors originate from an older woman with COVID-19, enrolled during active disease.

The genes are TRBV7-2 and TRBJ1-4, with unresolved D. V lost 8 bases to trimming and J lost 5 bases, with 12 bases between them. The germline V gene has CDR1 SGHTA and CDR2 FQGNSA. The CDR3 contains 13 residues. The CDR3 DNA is TGTGCCAGCGGTCGGGGTGGGAATGAAAAACTGTTTTTT. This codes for CASGRGGNEKLFF.

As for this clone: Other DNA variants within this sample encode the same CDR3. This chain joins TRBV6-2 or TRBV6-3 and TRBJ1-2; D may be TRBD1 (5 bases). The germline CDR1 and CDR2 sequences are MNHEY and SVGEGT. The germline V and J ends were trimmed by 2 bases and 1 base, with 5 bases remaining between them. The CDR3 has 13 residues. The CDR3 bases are TGTGCCAGCAGTTACGACAGTAACTATGGCTACACCTTC. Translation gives CASSYDSNYGYTF.

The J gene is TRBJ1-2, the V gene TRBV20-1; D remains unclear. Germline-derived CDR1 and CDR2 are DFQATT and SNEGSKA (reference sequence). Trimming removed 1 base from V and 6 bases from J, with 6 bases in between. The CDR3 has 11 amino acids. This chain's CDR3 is CSARARHGYTF. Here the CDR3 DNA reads TGCAGTGCTAGAGCGCGGCATGGCTACACCTTC.

The CDR3 nucleotides are TGCGCCAGCAGTGAGTCGGACAGGAGCGAGCAGTACTTC. Translating gives CASSESDRSEQYF. The chain recombines TRBV10-2 with TRBJ2-7, with TRBD1 identical over 7 bases. From germline, CDR1 is WSHSY and CDR2 SAAADI. Trimming cost V 0 bases and J 6 bases; bases outside gene matches: 2. The CDR3 totals 13 residues.

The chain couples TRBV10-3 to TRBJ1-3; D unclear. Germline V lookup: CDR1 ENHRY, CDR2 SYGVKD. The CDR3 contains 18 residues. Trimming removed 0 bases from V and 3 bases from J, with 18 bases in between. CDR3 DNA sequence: TGTGCCATCAGTGAGTCGACTCGGCAGAGGCTAGGTGGAAACACCATATATTTT. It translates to CAISESTRQRLGGNTIYF.

CDR3 bases: TGCGCCAGCAGTAACAGAGAACAGGGGGCAACCGGGGAGCTGTTTTTT. This encodes CASSNREQGATGELFF. The V gene is TRBV5-1, the J gene TRBJ2-2; TRBD1 matches at 9 bases. The CDR3 extends over 16 amino acids. V lost 5 bases and J lost 5; bases outside the gene matches: 10. Germline V CDR1 and CDR2: SGHRS, YFSETQ.

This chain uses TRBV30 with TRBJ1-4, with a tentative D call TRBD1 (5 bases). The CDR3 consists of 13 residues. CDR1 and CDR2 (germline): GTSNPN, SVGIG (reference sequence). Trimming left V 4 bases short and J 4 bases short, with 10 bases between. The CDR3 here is CAWTRGGNEKLFF. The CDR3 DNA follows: TGTGCCTGGACGAGGGGAGGTAATGAAAAACTGTTTTTT.

DNA for the CDR3: TGTGCCAGCAGGAGACGTTTTTGGCTCACTAGTACTGGAAACACCATATATTTT. Encoded protein: CASRRRFWLTSTGNTIYF. The chain carries TRBV28 and TRBJ1-3; D gene uncertain. V was trimmed by 6 bases and J by 2 bases, leaving 23 bases between them. CDR1 MDHEN and CDR2 SYDVKM come from the germline V gene. This CDR3 has 18 residues.

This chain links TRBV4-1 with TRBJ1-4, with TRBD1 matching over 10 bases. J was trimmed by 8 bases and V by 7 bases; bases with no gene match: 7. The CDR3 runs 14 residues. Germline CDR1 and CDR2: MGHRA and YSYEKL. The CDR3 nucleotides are TGCGCCAGCAACTTTGGGACAGGGGACGAAAAACTGTTTTTT. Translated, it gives CASNFGTGDEKLFF.

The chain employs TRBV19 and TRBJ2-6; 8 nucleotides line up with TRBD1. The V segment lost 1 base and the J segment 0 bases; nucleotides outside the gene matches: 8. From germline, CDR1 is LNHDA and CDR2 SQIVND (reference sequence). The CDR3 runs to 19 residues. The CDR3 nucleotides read TGTGCCAGTAGTATAGGGCGGGACAGGTTTTTCTCTGGGGCCAACGTCCTGACTTTC. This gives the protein CASSIGRDRFFSGANVLTF.

In DNA form, the CDR3 reads TGTGCCAGCAGCTTGGTAGGGACTAGCACAGATACGCAGTATTTT. Residues: CASSLVGTSTDTQYF. J is TRBJ2-3 and V is TRBV7-9, with D perhaps matching TRBD2 (6 bases). Per the germline V gene, CDR1 is SEHNR and CDR2 is FQNEAQ (reference sequence). Trimming took 3 bases from V and 0 from J, leaving 10 bases between them. CDR3 length: 15 amino acids.

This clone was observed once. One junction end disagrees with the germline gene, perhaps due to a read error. Here the CDR3 DNA reads TGTGCCAGCAGTTTATTAGCGACAGGGGTGAGCAGTCAGCCCCAGCATTTT. Translating gives CASSLLATGVSSQPQHF. The rearrangement links TRBV27 to TRBJ1-5, with TRBD1 matching over 8 bases. Per germline, CDR1 MNHEY and CDR2 SMNVEV (reference sequence). The CDR3 consists of 17 residues.

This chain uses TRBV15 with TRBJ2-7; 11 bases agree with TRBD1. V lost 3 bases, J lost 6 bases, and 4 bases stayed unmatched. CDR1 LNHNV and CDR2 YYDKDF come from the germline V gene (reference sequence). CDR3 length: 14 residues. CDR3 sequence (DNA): TGTGCCACCAGCAGGGACAGGGGGCAAGGCGAGCAGTACTTC. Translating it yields CATSRDRGQGEQYF.

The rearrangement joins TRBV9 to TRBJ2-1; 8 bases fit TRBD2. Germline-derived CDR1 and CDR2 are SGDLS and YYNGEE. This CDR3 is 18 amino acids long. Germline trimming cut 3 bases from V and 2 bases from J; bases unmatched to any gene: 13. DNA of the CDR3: TGTGCCAGCAGCGCAGACTCCCTAACTAGCGGAGCCTACAATGAGCAGTTCTTC. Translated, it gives CASSADSLTSGAYNEQFF.